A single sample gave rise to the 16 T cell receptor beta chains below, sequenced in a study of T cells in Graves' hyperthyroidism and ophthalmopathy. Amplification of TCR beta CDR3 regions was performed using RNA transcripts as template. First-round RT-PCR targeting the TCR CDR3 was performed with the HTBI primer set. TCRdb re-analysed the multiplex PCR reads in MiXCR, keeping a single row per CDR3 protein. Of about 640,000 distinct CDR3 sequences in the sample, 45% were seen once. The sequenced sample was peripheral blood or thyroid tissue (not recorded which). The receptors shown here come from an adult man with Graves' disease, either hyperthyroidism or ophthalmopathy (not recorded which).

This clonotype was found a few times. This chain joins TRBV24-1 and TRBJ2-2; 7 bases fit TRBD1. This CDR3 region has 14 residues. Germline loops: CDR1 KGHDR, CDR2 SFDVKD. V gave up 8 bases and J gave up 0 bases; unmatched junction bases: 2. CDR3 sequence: CATKGTANTGELFF. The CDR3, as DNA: TGTGCCACCAAAGGGACAGCGAACACCGGGGAGCTGTTTTTT.

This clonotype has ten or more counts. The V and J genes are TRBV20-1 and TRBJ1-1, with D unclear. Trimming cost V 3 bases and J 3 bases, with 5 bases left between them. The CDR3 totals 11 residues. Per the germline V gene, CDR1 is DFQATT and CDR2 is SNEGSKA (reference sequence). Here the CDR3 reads CSASRDTEAFF. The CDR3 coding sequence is TGCAGTGCTAGTAGGGACACTGAAGCTTTCTTT.

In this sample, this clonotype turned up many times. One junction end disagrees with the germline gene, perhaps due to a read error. The CDR3 is CASSTGQGQETQYF. In nucleotides, the CDR3 is TGTGCCAGTAGTACCGGACAGGGGCAGGAGACCCAGTACTTC. The chain is built from TRBV5-1 and TRBJ2-5, with 9 nucleotides matching TRBD1. The germline V gene encodes CDR1 SGHRS and CDR2 YFSETQ. CDR3 length: 14 residues.

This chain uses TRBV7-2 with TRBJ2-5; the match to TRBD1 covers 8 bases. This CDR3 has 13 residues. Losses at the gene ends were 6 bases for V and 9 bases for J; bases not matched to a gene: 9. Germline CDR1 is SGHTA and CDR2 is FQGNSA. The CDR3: CASRTDRVQPQYF. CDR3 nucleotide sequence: TGTGCCAGCAGGACGGACAGGGTGCAGCCCCAGTACTTC.

The CDR3 bases are TGTGCCAGCAGTTTATGGGGGACCGGCGGGGAGCTGTTTTTT. Amino acid sequence: CASSLWGTGGELFF. The gene calls are TRBV6-5 and TRBJ2-2, with D perhaps assigned TRBD1 or TRBD2 (5 bases each). The CDR3 spans 14 residues. The germline V and J ends were trimmed by 4 bases and 7 bases, with 13 bases remaining between them. The germline V gene encodes CDR1 MNHEY and CDR2 SVGAGI.

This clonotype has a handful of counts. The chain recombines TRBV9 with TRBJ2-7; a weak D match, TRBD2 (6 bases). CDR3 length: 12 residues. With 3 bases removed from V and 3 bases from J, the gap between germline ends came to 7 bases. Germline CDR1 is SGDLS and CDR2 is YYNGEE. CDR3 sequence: CASSAGDYEQYF. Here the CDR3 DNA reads TGTGCCAGCAGCGCGGGGGACTACGAGCAGTACTTC.

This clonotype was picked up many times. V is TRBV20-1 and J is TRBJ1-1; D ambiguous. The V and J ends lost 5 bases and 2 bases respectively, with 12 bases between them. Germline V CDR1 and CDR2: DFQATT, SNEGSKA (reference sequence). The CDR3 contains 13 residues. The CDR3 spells CSAPKDGNTEAFF. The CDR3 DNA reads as TGCAGTGCTCCCAAGGACGGTAACACTGAAGCTTTCTTT.

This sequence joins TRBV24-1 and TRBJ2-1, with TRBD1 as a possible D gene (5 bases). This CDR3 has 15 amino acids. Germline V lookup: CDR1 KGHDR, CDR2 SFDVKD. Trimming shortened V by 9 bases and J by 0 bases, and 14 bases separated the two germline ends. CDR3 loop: CATSGGQSSYNEQFF. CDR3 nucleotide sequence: TGTGCCACCTCAGGCGGACAAAGCTCCTACAATGAGCAGTTCTTC.

The CDR3 DNA reads as TGTGCCAGCAGCGTTTCGGACAGGGCCACTGGCTACACCTTC. This sequence encodes CASSVSDRATGYTF. The chain has TRBV2 and TRBJ1-2; 8 nucleotides match TRBD1. Looked up from germline, CDR1 is SNHLY and CDR2 is FYNNEI. J lost 7 bases, V lost 6 bases, and 10 bases had no gene match. This CDR3 has 14 amino acids.

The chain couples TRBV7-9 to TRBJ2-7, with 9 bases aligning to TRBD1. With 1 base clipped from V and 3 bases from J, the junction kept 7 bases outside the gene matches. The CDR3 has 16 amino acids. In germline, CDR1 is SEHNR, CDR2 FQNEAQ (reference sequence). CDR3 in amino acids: CASSLGGQGWDYEQYF. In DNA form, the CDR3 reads TGTGCCAGCAGCTTAGGTGGACAGGGGTGGGACTACGAGCAGTACTTC.

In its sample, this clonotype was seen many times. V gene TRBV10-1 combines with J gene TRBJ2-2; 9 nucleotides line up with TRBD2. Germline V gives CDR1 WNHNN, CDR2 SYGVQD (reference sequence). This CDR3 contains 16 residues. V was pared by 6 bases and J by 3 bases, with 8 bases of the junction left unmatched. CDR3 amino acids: CASSPRLAVDTGELFF. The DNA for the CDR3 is TGCGCCAGCAGCCCCAGACTAGCGGTTGACACCGGGGAGCTGTTTTTT.

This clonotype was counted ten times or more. CDR3 nucleotide sequence: TGTGCCACCAGTGATCCCGACACCAACTATGGCTACACCTTC. As protein: CATSDPDTNYGYTF. The V call is TRBV24-1, the J call TRBJ1-2; no clear D gene. The V end was cut by 3 bases, the J end by 2 bases, with 9 bases between. This CDR3 has 14 residues. The germline V gene has CDR1 KGHDR and CDR2 SFDVKD.

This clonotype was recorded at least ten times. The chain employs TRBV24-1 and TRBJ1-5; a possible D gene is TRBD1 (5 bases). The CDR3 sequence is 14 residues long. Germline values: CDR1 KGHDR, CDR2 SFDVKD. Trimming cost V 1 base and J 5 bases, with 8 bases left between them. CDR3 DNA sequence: TGTGCCACCAGTGATTTTTCGGGGGATCAGCCCCAGCATTTT. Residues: CATSDFSGDQPQHF.

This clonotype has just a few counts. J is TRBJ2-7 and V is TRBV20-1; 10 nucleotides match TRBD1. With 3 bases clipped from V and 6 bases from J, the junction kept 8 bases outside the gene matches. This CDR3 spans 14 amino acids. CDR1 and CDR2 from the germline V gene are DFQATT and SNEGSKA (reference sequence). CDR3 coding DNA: TGCAGTGCTAGTAAGGGACAGGGGTTGCGCGAGCAGTACTTC. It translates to CSASKGQGLREQYF.

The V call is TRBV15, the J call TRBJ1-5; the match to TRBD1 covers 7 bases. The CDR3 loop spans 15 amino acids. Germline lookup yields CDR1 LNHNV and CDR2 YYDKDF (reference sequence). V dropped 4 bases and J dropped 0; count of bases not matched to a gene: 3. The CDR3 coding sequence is TGTGCCACCAGCAAGGACAGGTATAGCAATCAGCCCCAGCATTTT. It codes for CATSKDRYSNQPQHF.

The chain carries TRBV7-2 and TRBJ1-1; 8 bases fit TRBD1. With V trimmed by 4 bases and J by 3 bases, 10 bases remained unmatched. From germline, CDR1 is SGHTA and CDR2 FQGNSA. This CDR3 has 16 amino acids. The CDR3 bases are TGTGCCAGCAGCTCGGCAGGGGGCGATTCTTACACTGAAGCTTTCTTT. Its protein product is CASSSAGGDSYTEAFF.